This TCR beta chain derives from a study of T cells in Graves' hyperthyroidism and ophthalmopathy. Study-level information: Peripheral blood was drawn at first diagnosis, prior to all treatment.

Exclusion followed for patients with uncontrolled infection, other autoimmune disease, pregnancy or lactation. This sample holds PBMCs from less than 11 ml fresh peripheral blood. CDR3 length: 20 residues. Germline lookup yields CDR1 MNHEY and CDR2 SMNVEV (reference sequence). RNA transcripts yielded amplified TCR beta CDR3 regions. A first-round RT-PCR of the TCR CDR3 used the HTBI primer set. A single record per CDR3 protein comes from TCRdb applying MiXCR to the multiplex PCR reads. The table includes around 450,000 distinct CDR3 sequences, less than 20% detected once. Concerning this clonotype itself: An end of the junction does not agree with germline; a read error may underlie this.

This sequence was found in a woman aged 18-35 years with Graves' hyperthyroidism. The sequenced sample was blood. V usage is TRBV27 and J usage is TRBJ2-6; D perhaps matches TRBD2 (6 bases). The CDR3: CGSSLSAAGRPSSGANVLTF. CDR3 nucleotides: TGTGGCAGCAGTTTATCGGCCGCGGGACGGCCATCCTCTGGGGCCAACGTCCTGACTTTC.